The 19 T cell receptor beta chains below come from one sample, sequenced in a study of CD8+CD57+ T cells in acquired aplastic anemia (dated by TCRdb to 2017 to 2018). Instrument on record: Illumina HiSeq 2000. Profiling of TCR beta VDJ combinations and CDR3 sequences used genomic DNA as the template. TCRdb itself trimmed the public reads at Q25 with fastp, ran MiXCR and retained productive beta chains. Each entry merges the rows of one CDR3 protein and shows their most common DNA and genes. The sample yields more than 150,000 distinct CDR3 sequences; approximately 48% were counted once. The ten biggest clones cover 13% of the sample. Flow cytometry had shown CD8+CD57+ cell expansion in the patients selected for sequencing. Sequencing input: sorted CD4+, CD8+, or CD8+CD57+ T cells (not recorded which) from PBMCs. All receptors derive from a human donor with aplastic anemia.

The chain joins TRBV2 to TRBJ1-1; 7 nucleotides match TRBD1. The germline V gene encodes CDR1 SNHLY and CDR2 FYNNEI. The CDR3 is made up of 15 amino acids. The V and J ends lost 6 bases and 1 base, in that order; junction bases with no gene match: 8. This chain's CDR3 is CASRRAGTENTEAFF. CDR3 in DNA: TGTGCCAGCAGGAGGGCCGGGACAGAGAACACTGAAGCTTTCTTT.

The CDR3 sequence: CASSVTSGETQYF. CDR3 DNA: TGTGCCAGCAGTGTGACTAGCGGGGAGACCCAGTACTTC. The chain recombines TRBV6-4 with TRBJ2-5; 10 positions match TRBD2. J lost 5 bases, V lost 4 bases, and 1 base had no gene match. This CDR3 is 13 amino acids long. Germline CDR1 is MRHNA and CDR2 is SNTAGT.

This clonotype was detected many times. The rearrangement links TRBV12-3 or TRBV12-4 to TRBJ2-4; no clear D. The CDR3 totals 12 residues. Trimming left V 8 bases short and J 0 bases short, with 5 bases between. This CDR3 reads CASGLAKNIQYF. CDR3 in DNA: TGTGCCAGCGGTCTAGCCAAAAACATTCAGTACTTC.

This clonotype has a single count. The CDR3 ends on some other residue instead of the conserved phenylalanine or tryptophan, so this is likely a read error. The J gene is TRBJ2-7, the V gene TRBV7-8, with 12 bases identical to TRBD1. CDR3 length: 15 residues. V lost 3 bases and J lost 6; bases outside the gene matches: 6. CDR1 and CDR2 (germline): SGHVS, FQNEAQ. The CDR3 reads CASSLPGQGAGEQYL. The CDR3 bases are TGTGCCAGCAGCTTGCCGGGACAGGGGGCTGGCGAGCAGTACCTC.

This clonotype was seen repeatedly, ten times or more. The genes are TRBV20-1 and TRBJ1-1; no reliable D call. This CDR3 comprises 16 residues. V lost 5 bases to trimming and J lost 4 bases, with 23 bases between them. From germline, CDR1 is DFQATT and CDR2 SNEGSKA (reference sequence). This CDR3 reads CSAQDGQKGSVTEAFF. The CDR3 DNA reads as TGCAGTGCTCAAGACGGGCAGAAAGGGAGTGTCACTGAAGCTTTCTTT.

The CDR3 sequence is CAISTGTSTDTQYF. In DNA form, the CDR3 reads TGTGCCATCAGTACAGGGACAAGCACAGATACGCAGTATTTT. The V and J genes are TRBV10-3 and TRBJ2-3, with D possibly being TRBD1 (6 bases). The germline gives CDR1 ENHRY, CDR2 SYGVKD. V was clipped by 5 bases and J by 0 bases, with 9 bases between them. CDR3 length: 14 residues.

This clonotype was counted only a few times. The chain couples TRBV27 to TRBJ1-2; D is possibly TRBD1 (6 bases). The CDR3 sequence is 14 residues long. The germline gives CDR1 MNHEY, CDR2 SMNVEV (reference sequence). The V end lost 6 bases, the J end lost 7 bases, and 18 bases lay between the germline ends. CDR3: CASSQGQGTSGYTF. CDR3 sequence (DNA): TGTGCCAGCAGCCAGGGGCAGGGGACGAGTGGCTACACCTTC.

V is TRBV29-1 and J is TRBJ1-1; D is unresolved. V was pared by 4 bases and J by 1 base, with 10 bases between. The CDR3 length is 13 residues. Germline V gene lookup returns CDR1 SQVTM and CDR2 ANQGSEA. CDR3 sequence reads: CSVVETANTEAFF. The CDR3 coding sequence is TGCAGCGTTGTTGAAACAGCGAACACTGAAGCTTTCTTT. Full variable domain (outside the CDR3, taken from reference TRBV29-1 and TRBJ1-1): SAVISQKPSRDICQRGTSLTIQCQVDSQVTMMFWYRQQPGQSLTLIATANQGSEATYESGFVIDKFPISRPNLTFSTLTVSNMSPEDSSIYLCSVVETANTEAFFGQGTRLTVV.

This clonotype appeared many times. The V and J genes are TRBV10-1 and TRBJ2-3; D could derive from TRBD1 or TRBD2 (6 bases each). V lost 7 bases and J lost 3, with 14 bases in between. The CDR3 runs 14 residues. Germline V CDR1 and CDR2: WNHNN, SYGVQD (reference sequence). CDR3 DNA: TGCGCCAGCAACAACGGGGGCTCAACAGATACGCAGTATTTT. Translated: CASNNGGSTDTQYF.

The chain joins TRBV5-4 to TRBJ2-7; D is uncertain. Germline CDR1 and CDR2: SGHNT and YYREEE (reference sequence). V lost 0 bases and J 2 bases, leaving 15 bases between the germline ends. This CDR3 has 16 residues. CDR3 loop: CASSLDLSGSTYEQYF. For the CDR3, the DNA is TGTGCCAGCAGCTTGGACCTCAGTGGCAGCACCTACGAGCAGTACTTC.

A word on this clonotype: This may come from a read error, since a much larger clone is one base off. The V gene is TRBV9, the J gene TRBJ1-2, with unresolved D. CDR3 length equals 14 residues. Germline values: CDR1 SGDLS, CDR2 YYNGEE. CDR3 loop: CASGVGNNLLGYTF. CDR3 DNA sequence: TGTGCCAGCGGCGTAGGAAATAACCTCTTGGGCTACACCTTC.

The table lists this clonotype with many counts. The chain couples TRBV3-1 to TRBJ2-1; the D call may be TRBD1 or TRBD2 (5 bases each). Trimming pared 4 bases from V and 8 bases from J, leaving 9 bases between. The CDR3 is 12 residues long. Germline CDR1 LGHDT, CDR2 YNNKEL (reference sequence). The CDR3 DNA reads TGTGCCAGCAGCCCCGGGGACGATGAGCAGTTCTTC. Its translation is CASSPGDDEQFF.

This clonotype was detected only a few times. J is TRBJ1-5 and V is TRBV5-4; D perhaps matches TRBD1 (5 bases). Trimming stripped 2 bases from V and 0 bases from J, with 18 bases between. CDR1 and CDR2 (germline): SGHNT, YYREEE (reference sequence). The CDR3 length is 18 residues. CDR3 nucleotides: TGTGCCAGCAGCTTCCTCGACAGTAACGATTATAGCAATCAGCCCCAGCATTTT. Residues: CASSFLDSNDYSNQPQHF. Full variable domain (outside the CDR3, taken from reference TRBV5-4 and TRBJ1-5): ETGVTQSPTHLIKTRGQQVTLRCSSQSGHNTVSWYQQALGQGPQFIFQYYREEENGRGNFPPRFSGLQFPNYSSELNVNALELDDSALYLCASSFLDSNDYSNQPQHFGDGTRLSIL.

This clonotype occurred many times. The chain joins TRBV6-1 to TRBJ2-7; 8 positions match TRBD1. V lost 3 bases, J lost 4 bases, and 8 bases stayed unmatched. The germline V gene has CDR1 MNHNS and CDR2 SASEGT. CDR3 size: 15 residues. The CDR3 sequence: CASSEAGTGPYEQYF. CDR3 DNA: TGTGCCAGCAGTGAGGCCGGGACAGGTCCATACGAGCAGTACTTC.

This clonotype was picked up many times. The chain couples TRBV12-3 or TRBV12-4 to TRBJ1-1, with D perhaps matching TRBD1 (5 bases). This CDR3 spans 13 amino acids. V was shortened by 7 bases and J by 8 bases, with 17 bases between the two germline ends. The DNA of the CDR3 is TGTGCCAGCACCCCGTTGGGGGGAGAAGAAGCTTTCTTT. It codes for CASTPLGGEEAFF.

There are a few counts of this clonotype. J is TRBJ1-2 and V is TRBV3-1; D remains ambiguous. V dropped 4 bases and J dropped 8 bases, with 11 bases sitting between them. The CDR3 is made up of 12 amino acids. The V gene's germline CDR1 is LGHDT and CDR2 YNNKEL (reference sequence). The CDR3 sequence is CASSRNQRGYTF. CDR3 in DNA: TGTGCCAGCAGCCGGAACCAGAGGGGCTACACCTTC.

As for this clonotype: A much larger clone lies one base from this, so it may be a read error. V is TRBV14 and J is TRBJ2-5; tentative D call: TRBD2 (5 bases). The V end was cut by 3 bases, the J end by 5 bases, with 13 bases between. Germline loops: CDR1 SGHDN, CDR2 FVKESK. This CDR3 comprises 14 residues. CDR3 nucleotide sequence: TGTGCCAGCAGCCACCGAGGGTTGGCTGAGACCCAGTACTTC. As protein: CASSHRGLAETQYF. Full variable domain (missing parts from reference TRBV14 and TRBJ2-5): EAGVTQFPSHSVIEKGQTVTLRCDPISGHDNLYWYRRVMGKEIKFLLHFVKESKQDESGMPNNRFLAERTGGTYSTLKVQPAELEDSGVYFCASSHRGLAETQYFGPGTRLLVL.

The chain couples TRBV24-1 to TRBJ2-1; 9 positions match TRBD1. Per the germline V gene, CDR1 is KGHDR and CDR2 is SFDVKD. Unmatched junction bases numbered 11, after V lost 7 bases and J lost 8 bases. This CDR3 has 15 residues. The CDR3 nucleotides are TGTGCCACCAGCAGCTTCGGACAGGGGTCCGATGAGCAGTTCTTC. It is translated as CATSSFGQGSDEQFF.

The rearrangement links TRBV4-2 to TRBJ2-7; 10 nucleotides agree with TRBD1. CDR1 is LGHNA, CDR2 YNFKEQ, per germline. Trimming cost V 3 bases and J 6 bases; bases outside gene matches: 11. The CDR3 runs 16 residues. CDR3 sequence: CASSQKDRGTGAEQYF. Here the CDR3 DNA reads TGTGCCAGCAGCCAGAAGGATCGAGGGACAGGGGCCGAGCAGTACTTC.